These T cell receptor beta chains were read from a single sample in a study of graft-versus-host responses after intestinal transplantation. Sequencing used immunoSEQ multiplex PCR; TCRdb keeps in-frame clones, though not all of them. The table lists roughly 100,000 clones, roughly nine tenths of them singletons. What these receptors recognize is not known. The sample consisted of unstimulated CD4+ T cells sorted from spleen or lymph node cells, taken before intestinal transplant. Receptor source: a human donor who received an intestinal transplant. The CDR3 runs from the conserved cysteine through the conserved F or W. The order of the fields is clone size, V gene, J gene, D gene, CDR3 protein, CDR3 DNA. D genes are given only for firm matches. Only some rows state a clone size, as once, few, many or a class for expanded clones.

>.|TRBV6-4|TRBJ1-3|.
CASSATDHSGNTIYF
TGTGCCAGCAGTGCAACAGACCACTCTGGAAACACCATATATTTT
>.|TRBV11-2|TRBJ2-7|.
CASSSYRGRTSYEQYF
TGTGCCAGCAGCTCCTACCGGGGGAGGACCTCCTACGAGCAGTACTTC
>.|TRBV6-8|TRBJ1-5|TRBD1
CASVPHRVGGEAQHF
TGTGCCAGCGTCCCGCATAGGGTAGGGGGCGAGGCCCAGCATTTT
>.|TRBV5-4|TRBJ2-7|.
CASSLGMTSNSYEQYF
TGTGCCAGCAGCTTGGGTATGACTTCTAACTCCTACGAGCAGTACTTC
>.|TRBV9|TRBJ2-3|.
CASSVSPQATDTQYF
TGTGCCAGCAGCGTAAGTCCGCAGGCAACAGATACGCAGTATTTT
>once|TRBV11-1|TRBJ1-6|TRBD1
CASSPQREQGSSYNSPLHF
TGTGCCAGCTCCCCCCAACGGGAACAGGGGAGCTCCTATAATTCACCCCTCCACTTT
>.|TRBV6-5|TRBJ2-3|.
CASSYSWADTQYF
TGTGCCAGCAGTTACTCGTGGGCAGATACGCAGTATTTT
>once|TRBV2|TRBJ1-5|.
CASSERRGSGQPQHF
TGTGCCAGCAGTGAACGACGAGGGTCGGGTCAGCCCCAGCATTTT
>.|TRBV19|TRBJ1-5|.
CASSIARAKLNQPQHF
TGTGCCAGTAGTATTGCCAGGGCCAAGTTGAATCAGCCCCAGCATTTT
>.|TRBV9|TRBJ1-3|.
CASSTGGGSGNTIYF
TGTGCCAGCAGCACCGGCGGGGGGTCTGGAAACACCATATATTTT
>.|TRBV25-1|TRBJ1-5|.
CASSDTSGSPPRNQPQHF
TGTGCCAGCAGTGATACGTCAGGGTCCCCACCTAGGAATCAGCCCCAGCATTTT
>.|TRBV2|TRBJ1-5|.
CASNRGGSNQPQHF
TGTGCCAGCAACCGAGGGGGGAGCAATCAGCCCCAGCATTTT
>.|TRBV11-3|TRBJ2-3|.
CASSPRRTDTQYF
TGTGCCAGCAGCCCCAGGAGAACAGATACGCAGTATTTT
>.|TRBV10-3|TRBJ1-3|.
CAISESIFLRTSGNTIYF
TGTGCCATCAGTGAGTCGATCTTTCTTCGGACCTCTGGAAACACCATATATTTT
>.|TRBV11-2|TRBJ2-5|.
CASSLVFAAAQETQYF
TGTGCCAGCAGCTTAGTTTTTGCAGCGGCCCAAGAGACCCAGTACTTC
>few|TRBV7-3|TRBJ2-2|.
CASSLRGRRQGGGELFF
TGTGCCAGCAGCTTAAGAGGCCGGCGGCAGGGAGGCGGGGAGCTGTTTTTT
>.|TRBV4-1|TRBJ2-5|.
CASSQDRSGYLTRAGQETQYF
TGCGCCAGCAGCCAAGACCGTTCTGGGTATCTAACTCGGGCGGGGCAAGAGACCCAGTACTTC
>.|TRBV5-1|TRBJ1-2|TRBD1
CASSLAGQRTDGYTF
TGCGCCAGCAGCTTGGCGGGACAGCGGACGGATGGCTACACCTTC
>.|TRBV9|TRBJ2-5|TRBD2
CASSASSGTQETQYF
TGTGCCAGCAGCGCCTCTAGCGGGACACAAGAGACCCAGTACTTC
>once|TRBV9|TRBJ1-5|.
CASSVGLNDQPQHF
TGTGCCAGCAGCGTCGGCCTCAATGATCAGCCCCAGCATTTT
>.|TRBV9|TRBJ2-3|.
CASSAYSTDTQYF
TGTGCCAGCAGCGCGTACTCCACAGATACGCAGTATTTT
>.|TRBV28|TRBJ2-1|.
CASSSTQGYYNEQFF
TGTGCCAGCAGTTCTACACAGGGATACTACAATGAGCAGTTCTTC
>.|TRBV5-6|TRBJ2-7|.
CASSLAGSYEQYF
TGTGCCAGCAGCTTGGCCGGCAGCTACGAGCAGTACTTC
>.|TRBV18|TRBJ2-2|.
CASSPPAGRDTGELFF
TGTGCCAGCTCACCACCGGCGGGACGGGACACCGGGGAGCTGTTTTTT
>.|TRBV6-5|TRBJ2-3|.
CASSYGTDTQYF
TGTGCCAGCAGTTACGGGACAGATACGCAGTATTTT
>.|TRBV6-5|TRBJ2-3|.
CASSHGGNPDTQYF
TGTGCCAGCAGCCACGGGGGTAACCCAGATACGCAGTATTTT
>.|TRBV28|TRBJ2-5|.
CATRRVGFQETQYF
TGTGCCACCCGAAGGGTGGGCTTCCAAGAGACCCAGTACTTC
>.|TRBV11-1|TRBJ2-1|TRBD1
CASSYPGQGVGEQFF
TGTGCCAGCAGCTACCCGGGACAGGGTGTTGGTGAGCAGTTCTTC
>.|TRBV7-9|TRBJ2-2|.
CASLTNTGELFF
TGTGCCAGCCTAACGAACACCGGGGAGCTGTTTTTT
>.|TRBV11-2|TRBJ1-1|.
CASSLDGYTEAFF
TGTGCCAGCAGCTTAGACGGATACACTGAAGCTTTCTTT
>.|TRBV5-1|TRBJ2-1|TRBD2
CASSGTSGGGPLYNEQFF
TGCGCCAGCAGCGGAACTAGCGGGGGGGGCCCCCTATACAATGAGCAGTTCTTC
>.|TRBV6-1|TRBJ2-1|TRBD1
CASRRPGQDYNEQFF
TGTGCCAGCAGACGACCGGGACAGGACTACAATGAGCAGTTCTTC
>.|TRBV7-6|TRBJ1-5|.
CASSLSGSDQPQHF
TGTGCCAGCAGCTTATCCGGCAGCGATCAGCCCCAGCATTTT
>.|TRBV2|TRBJ1-5|.
CASSPGVSNQPQHF
TGTGCCAGCAGTCCAGGGGTGAGCAATCAGCCCCAGCATTTT
>.|TRBV5-5|TRBJ1-1|TRBD1
CASSLDRGLTEAFF
TGTGCCAGCAGCTTGGACAGGGGTTTGACTGAAGCTTTCTTT
>.|TRBV28|TRBJ2-1|.
CASGPFTYNEQFF
TGTGCCAGCGGGCCCTTTACCTACAATGAGCAGTTCTTC
>.|TRBV6-6|TRBJ1-2|.
CASSYSGQYGYTF
TGTGCCAGCAGTTACTCTGGCCAGTATGGCTACACCTTC
>.|TRBV10-3|TRBJ2-7|.
CAISEGGRTYEQYF
TGTGCCATCAGTGAAGGTGGGAGAACATACGAGCAGTACTTC
>.|TRBV9|TRBJ1-2|.
CASSPPSNYGYTF
TGTGCCAGCAGCCCCCCGAGTAACTATGGCTACACCTTC
>.|TRBV30|TRBJ2-7|TRBD1
CAWTLRDRGYEQYF
TGTGCCTGGACCCTCCGGGACAGGGGATACGAGCAGTACTTC
>.|TRBV12-5|TRBJ2-2|.
CASGLSRASGELFF
TGTGCTAGTGGTTTATCGCGGGCGTCCGGGGAGCTGTTTTTT
>.|TRBV10-1|TRBJ2-3|TRBD2
CASGIAGADTQYF
TGCGCCAGCGGGATTGCGGGAGCAGATACGCAGTATTTT
>.|TRBV2|TRBJ2-3|.
CASSATDTQYF
TGTGCCAGCAGTGCAACAGATACGCAGTATTTT
>few|TRBV5-1|TRBJ2-7|TRBD1
CASSLDRGRDEQYF
TGCGCCAGCAGCTTGGACAGGGGTCGCGACGAGCAGTACTTC
>.|TRBV23-1|TRBJ2-2|.
CASSQSVQGEGGGLFF
TGCGCCAGCAGTCAATCTGTACAGGGAGAGGGAGGAGGGTTGTTTTTT
>.|TRBV5-4|TRBJ1-3|.
CASSFGGDNSGNTIYF
TGTGCCAGCAGCTTCGGTGGGGACAACTCTGGAAACACCATATATTTT
>.|TRBV7-9|TRBJ1-4|.
CASSFSATNEKLFF
TGTGCCAGCAGCTTCAGTGCAACTAATGAAAAACTGTTTTTT
>.|TRBV12-5|TRBJ2-1|TRBD2
CASGLPGLAAYNEQFF
TGTGCTAGTGGCCTGCCGGGACTAGCGGCATACAATGAGCAGTTCTTC
>.|TRBV15|TRBJ1-1|TRBD1
CATSRDKLDRVAEAFF
TGTGCCACCAGCAGAGATAAATTGGACAGGGTCGCTGAAGCTTTCTTT
>.|TRBV18|TRBJ2-1|.
CASSPYPNNEQFF
TGTGCCAGCTCACCATATCCCAACAATGAGCAGTTCTTC
>.|TRBV30|TRBJ2-1|TRBD2
CAWRGWGGPYNEQFF
TGTGCCTGGAGGGGCTGGGGGGGACCGTACAATGAGCAGTTCTTC
>.|TRBV19|TRBJ2-7|.
CASRSVAGGSLTYEQYF
TGTGCCAGTAGGTCCGTCGCTGGTGGGAGTCTGACCTACGAGCAGTACTTC
>.|TRBV4-2|TRBJ2-3|.
CASSQDRGVSTDTQYF
TGTGCCAGCAGCCAAGATCGCGGGGTTAGCACAGATACGCAGTATTTT